This is a list of T cell receptor beta chains from one sample in a study of blood T cell repertoires in COVID-19. Libraries were prepared by immunoSEQ multiplex PCR; TCRdb keeps only in-frame clonotypes and omits some of them. The table has about 280,000 clones, 85% seen once. The sample comprised PBMCs or T cells enriched from blood (not recorded which). The source is a woman aged 45-65 years who had recovered from COVID-19. Both conserved end residues are part of each CDR3.

cdr3_aa: CASSVTGTNTEAFF
j_call: TRBJ1-1
v_call: TRBV9

cdr3_aa: CASGFPGQSFSGANVLTF
j_call: TRBJ2-6
v_call: TRBV19

cdr3_aa: CASSDRQGGSSPLHF
j_call: TRBJ1-6
v_call: TRBV2

cdr3_aa: CASSSGTGDEKLFF
j_call: TRBJ1-4
v_call: TRBV6-5

cdr3_aa: CASSEHQGGTGELFF
j_call: TRBJ2-2
v_call: TRBV2

cdr3_aa: CASSPSFRNSNSPLHF
j_call: TRBJ1-6
v_call: TRBV18

cdr3_aa: CASSSSPEGEAFF
j_call: TRBJ1-1
v_call: TRBV7-3

cdr3_aa: CASSPGDRGSIYEQYF
j_call: TRBJ2-7
v_call: TRBV28

cdr3_aa: CSVYRDEGTEAFF
j_call: TRBJ1-1
v_call: TRBV29-1

cdr3_aa: CASSFTGEVEKLFF
j_call: TRBJ1-4
v_call: TRBV5-1

cdr3_aa: CASSLVGGLGLSPLHF
j_call: TRBJ1-6
v_call: TRBV11-2

cdr3_aa: CASSPSRGNSPLHF
j_call: TRBJ1-6
v_call: TRBV6-6

cdr3_aa: CASSLPPIETQYF
j_call: TRBJ2-5
v_call: TRBV11-2

cdr3_aa: CAWSTFDRINTEAFF
j_call: TRBJ1-1
v_call: TRBV30

cdr3_aa: CASSYSVPGNSNQPQHF
j_call: TRBJ1-5
v_call: TRBV6-2/TRBV6-3

cdr3_aa: CASSLVTGQTGNTIYF
j_call: TRBJ1-3
v_call: TRBV7-6

cdr3_aa: CASSPGDRVGNQPQHF
j_call: TRBJ1-5
v_call: TRBV7-2

cdr3_aa: CASSQPPPGNSPLHF
j_call: TRBJ1-6
v_call: TRBV7-8

cdr3_aa: CASSQDRTAAWGGSPLHF
j_call: TRBJ1-6
v_call: TRBV4-2

cdr3_aa: CASSGSGSDSTDTQYF
j_call: TRBJ2-3
v_call: TRBV7-9

cdr3_aa: CASRLRDSSYEQYF
j_call: TRBJ2-7
v_call: TRBV19

cdr3_aa: CASSLKGLYGYTF
j_call: TRBJ1-2
v_call: TRBV27

cdr3_aa: CASSWDRNGYTF
j_call: TRBJ1-2
v_call: TRBV5-4

cdr3_aa: CASSLGVGQVGYEQYF
j_call: TRBJ2-7
v_call: TRBV7-2

cdr3_aa: CASSLGGRHTEAFF
j_call: TRBJ1-1
v_call: TRBV5-6

cdr3_aa: CASTTGGSYEQYF
j_call: TRBJ2-7
v_call: TRBV19

cdr3_aa: CASSVDYGNQPQHF
j_call: TRBJ1-5
v_call: TRBV9

cdr3_aa: CASSPRTGGNQPQHF
j_call: TRBJ1-5
v_call: TRBV18

cdr3_aa: CAISEPHRVYEQYF
j_call: TRBJ2-7
v_call: TRBV10-3

cdr3_aa: CAWSGAEQFF
j_call: TRBJ2-1
v_call: TRBV30

cdr3_aa: CASRQTGPTEAFF
j_call: TRBJ1-1
v_call: TRBV2

cdr3_aa: CASSLGGGAFF
j_call: TRBJ1-1
v_call: TRBV7-9

cdr3_aa: CAWTSRFGNSPLHF
j_call: TRBJ1-6
v_call: TRBV30

cdr3_aa: CAISETGGGNQPQHF
j_call: TRBJ1-5
v_call: TRBV10-3

cdr3_aa: CASRRGGVPEAFF
j_call: TRBJ1-1
v_call: TRBV25-1

cdr3_aa: CASSVGTGGYEKLFF
j_call: TRBJ1-4
v_call: TRBV27

cdr3_aa: CASSLERGGDF
j_call: TRBJ2-7
v_call: TRBV7-9

cdr3_aa: CASSQGLRYSLYEQYF
j_call: TRBJ2-7
v_call: TRBV14

cdr3_aa: CAWRVRDLEHLNSGNTIYF
j_call: TRBJ1-3
v_call: TRBV30

cdr3_aa: CASVDRVSHTEAFF
j_call: TRBJ1-1
v_call: TRBV19

cdr3_aa: CASSVGGQSNEKLFF
j_call: TRBJ1-4
v_call: TRBV9

cdr3_aa: CASSPASVQYF
j_call: TRBJ2-3
v_call: TRBV7-2

cdr3_aa: CASSQDSRQGPLF
j_call: TRBJ2-1
v_call: TRBV3-1/TRBV3-2

cdr3_aa: CASTPYRASGSSGANVLTF
j_call: TRBJ2-6
v_call: TRBV7-8

cdr3_aa: CASSPFSFSSTDTQYF
j_call: TRBJ2-3
v_call: TRBV4-3